This TCR beta chain was sequenced in a study of blood T cell repertoires in COVID-19. Overall study: PBMCs, B-cell-depleted T cells, or T cells were the source of the cDNA or gDNA that made up the material.

Authors' data handling: By means of reference gene primer amplification, nucleated cell counts were estimated. Some clones are missing from TCRdb's copy, which holds only in-frame ones; the method was immunoSEQ multiplex PCR. V and J calls plus clone size are reproduced from that table; the DNA served to infer D and trimming. Here the sample spans approximately 92,000 clones, about four fifths being singletons. CDR3 length: 15 amino acids. Germline values: CDR1 SGHTA, CDR2 FQGNSA. Trimming removed 3 bases at V and 4 bases at J, with 13 bases between. J is TRBJ2-1 and V is TRBV7-2; the D is unclear. Sequences were obtained from peripheral blood. The TCR sequence derives from a man between 65 and 85 years old with active or convalescent COVID-19. The CDR3 is CASSLSSRIYNEQFF. DNA of the CDR3: TGTGCCAGCAGCTTGAGTAGCCGGATTTACAATGAGCAGTTCTTC.